A selection of T cell receptor beta chains follows, all from one sample in a study of beta chain features in type 1 diabetes. Measured with immunoSEQ multiplex PCR; TCRdb has only the in-frame clones, and not every one. The top ten clones hold 0.017% of a sample with some 280,000 clones, more than 13% of them seen once. The sample consisted of naive CD4+ T cells from blood. The receptors were gathered from a man younger than 40 with type 1 diabetes. Both conserved end residues are part of each CDR3. The D gene is left open where the match is weak. Rows may omit the clone size; those that give it use once, few, many or a size class.

V	size	J	D	CDR3
TRBV19	few	TRBJ2-1	.	CASSIGLARNEQFF
TRBV28	.	TRBJ2-1	.	CASRQTDRDEQFF
TRBV5-4	few	TRBJ2-5	TRBD2	CASSTRLAGGQETQYF
TRBV28	.	TRBJ2-7	TRBD1	CASSLDLGTGPYEQYF
TRBV28	.	TRBJ2-7	.	CASSTPRRDPHEQYF
TRBV6-6	.	TRBJ1-1	TRBD1	CASSYSQGRLAEAFF
TRBV5-6	.	TRBJ1-1	TRBD1	CASSTPTGEAFF
TRBV9	.	TRBJ2-7	TRBD1	CASSAGQGTYEQYF
TRBV4-2	.	TRBJ2-1	TRBD2	CASSHHSGSSYNEQFF
TRBV28	.	TRBJ2-1	TRBD2	CASSWAGGPNNEQFF
TRBV27	.	TRBJ1-2	TRBD1	CATGTGGSYGYTF
TRBV29-1	many	TRBJ1-1	.	CSVVVDPNTEAFF
TRBV4-2	.	TRBJ2-7	.	CASSQAPTSTSSYEQYF
TRBV5-4	few	TRBJ2-2	.	CASTAAGNTGELFF
TRBV6-5	few	TRBJ1-2	.	CASSLTGNYGYTF
TRBV15	few	TRBJ2-4	TRBD2	CATSRRLAGTKNIQYF
TRBV30	few	TRBJ2-6	.	CAWSSGQRGGESGANVLTF
TRBV5-8	.	TRBJ1-5	TRBD1	CASSLTGGGQPQHF
TRBV5-8	.	TRBJ2-1	TRBD2	CASSRSGTPYNEQFF
TRBV30	.	TRBJ2-5	TRBD2	CAWSASGKETQYF
TRBV29-1	few	TRBJ2-5	TRBD1	CSVQTGTETQYF
TRBV19	few	TRBJ1-5	.	CASKGRENQPQHF
TRBV5-1	few	TRBJ1-4	TRBD1	CASSPGTGNEKLFF
TRBV5-6	.	TRBJ2-7	.	CASSVDSYEQYF
TRBV7-9	.	TRBJ2-1	TRBD2	CASSFKPGLARNEQFF
TRBV29-1	few	TRBJ1-1	TRBD1	CSVGGGWGTEAFF
TRBV28	.	TRBJ2-1	TRBD1	CASGGAGTGSNEQFF
TRBV19	.	TRBJ2-2	TRBD2	CARNSRLAGEYTGELFF
TRBV13	.	TRBJ2-2	.	CASSLGVRDISSGELFF
TRBV29-1	few	TRBJ1-1	TRBD1	CSVLVDRGLAAFF
TRBV13	.	TRBJ1-4	.	CASSLALGELFF
TRBV7-3	.	TRBJ2-1	TRBD2	CASSPKSGRNEQFF
TRBV4-2	.	TRBJ2-1	.	CASSLSGTPSYNEQFF
TRBV7-8	few	TRBJ2-3	.	CASSLGHTTNTQYF
TRBV18	few	TRBJ1-1	.	CASSPSQALYTEAFF
TRBV4-1	.	TRBJ2-1	TRBD2	CASSQVGTSGTSYNEQFF
TRBV2	.	TRBJ2-3	.	CASSYTDTQYF
TRBV9	few	TRBJ1-2	TRBD1	CASSARGDRTNYGYTF
TRBV28	.	TRBJ2-5	TRBD1	CASNRWTGQETQYF
TRBV5-1	few	TRBJ1-1	.	CASSLTGLTEAFF